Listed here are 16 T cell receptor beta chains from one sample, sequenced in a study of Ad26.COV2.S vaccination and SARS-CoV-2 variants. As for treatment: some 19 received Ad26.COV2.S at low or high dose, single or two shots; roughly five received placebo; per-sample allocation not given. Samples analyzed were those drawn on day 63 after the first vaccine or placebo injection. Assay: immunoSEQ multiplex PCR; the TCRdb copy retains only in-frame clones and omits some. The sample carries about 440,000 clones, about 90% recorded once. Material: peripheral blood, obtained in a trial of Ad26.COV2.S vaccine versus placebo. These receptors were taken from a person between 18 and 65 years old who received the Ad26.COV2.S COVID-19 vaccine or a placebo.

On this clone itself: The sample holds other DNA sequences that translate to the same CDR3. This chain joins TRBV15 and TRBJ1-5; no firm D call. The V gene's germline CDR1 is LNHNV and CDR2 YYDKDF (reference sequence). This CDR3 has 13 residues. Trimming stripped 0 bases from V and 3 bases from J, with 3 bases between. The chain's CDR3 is CATSRDLNQPQHF. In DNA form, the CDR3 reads TGTGCCACCAGCAGAGACCTCAATCAGCCCCAGCATTTT.

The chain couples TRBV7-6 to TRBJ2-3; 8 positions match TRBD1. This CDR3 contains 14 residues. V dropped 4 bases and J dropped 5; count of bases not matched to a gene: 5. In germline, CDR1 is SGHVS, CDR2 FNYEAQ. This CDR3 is CASSSGQGGDTQYF. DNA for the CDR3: TGTGCCAGCAGCTCCGGACAGGGTGGAGATACGCAGTATTTT.

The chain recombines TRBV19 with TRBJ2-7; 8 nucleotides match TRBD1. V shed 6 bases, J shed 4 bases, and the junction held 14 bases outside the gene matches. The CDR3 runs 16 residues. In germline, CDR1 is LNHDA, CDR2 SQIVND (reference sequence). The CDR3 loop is CASSPGGQGALYEQYF. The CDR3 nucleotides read TGTGCCAGTAGCCCTGGGGGGCAGGGGGCGTTGTACGAGCAGTACTTC.

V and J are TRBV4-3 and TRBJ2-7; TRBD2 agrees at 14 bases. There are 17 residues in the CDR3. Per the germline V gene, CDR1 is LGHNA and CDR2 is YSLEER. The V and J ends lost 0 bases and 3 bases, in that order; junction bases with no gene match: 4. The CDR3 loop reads CASSQDQGTSGSYEQYF. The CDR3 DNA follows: TGCGCCAGCAGCCAAGATCAAGGGACTAGCGGGAGCTACGAGCAGTACTTC.

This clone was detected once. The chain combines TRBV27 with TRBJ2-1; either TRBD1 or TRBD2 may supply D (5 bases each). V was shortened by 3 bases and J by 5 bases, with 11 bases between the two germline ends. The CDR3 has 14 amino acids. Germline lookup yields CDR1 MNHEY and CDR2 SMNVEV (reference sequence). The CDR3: CASSFRWGNNEQFF. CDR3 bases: TGTGCCAGCAGTTTCCGCTGGGGGAACAATGAGCAGTTCTTC.

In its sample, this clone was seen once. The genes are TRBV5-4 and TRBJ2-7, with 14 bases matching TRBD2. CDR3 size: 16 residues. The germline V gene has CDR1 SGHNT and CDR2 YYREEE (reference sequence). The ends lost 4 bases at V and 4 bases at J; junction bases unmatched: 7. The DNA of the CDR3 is TGTGCCAGCAGCCAAACCGGGACTAGCGGGGGTTACGAGCAGTACTTC. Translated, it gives CASSQTGTSGGYEQYF.

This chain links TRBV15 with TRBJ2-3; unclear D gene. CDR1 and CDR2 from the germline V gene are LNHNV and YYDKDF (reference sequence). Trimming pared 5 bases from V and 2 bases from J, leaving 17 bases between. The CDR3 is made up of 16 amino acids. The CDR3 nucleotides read TGTGCCACCAGCCCCCGAGACTGGCAAAACACAGATACGCAGTATTTT. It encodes CATSPRDWQNTDTQYF.

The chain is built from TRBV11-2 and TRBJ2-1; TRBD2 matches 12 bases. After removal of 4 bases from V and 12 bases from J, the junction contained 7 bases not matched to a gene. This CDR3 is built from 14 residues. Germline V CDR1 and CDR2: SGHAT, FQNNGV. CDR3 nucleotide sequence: TGTGCCAGCAGCTCTCGACTAGCGGGAGTTCGGCAGTTCTTC. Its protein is CASSSRLAGVRQFF.

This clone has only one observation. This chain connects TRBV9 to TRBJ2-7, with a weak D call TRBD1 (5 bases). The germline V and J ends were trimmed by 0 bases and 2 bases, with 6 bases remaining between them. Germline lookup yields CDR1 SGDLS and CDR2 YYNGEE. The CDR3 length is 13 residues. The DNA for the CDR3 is TGTGCCAGCAGCGTAGGGACAACCTACGAGCAGTACTTC. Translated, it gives CASSVGTTYEQYF.

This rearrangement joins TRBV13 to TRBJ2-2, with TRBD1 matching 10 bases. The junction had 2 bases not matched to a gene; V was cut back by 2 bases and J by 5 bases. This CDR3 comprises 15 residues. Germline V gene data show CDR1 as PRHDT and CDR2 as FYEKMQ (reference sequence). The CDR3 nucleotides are TGTGCCAGCAGCTTAACGGGACAGGGGACCGGGGAGCTGTTTTTT. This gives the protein CASSLTGQGTGELFF. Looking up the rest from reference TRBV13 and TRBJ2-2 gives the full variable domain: AAGVIQSPRHLIKEKRETATLKCYPIPRHDTVYWYQQGPGQDPQFLISFYEKMQSDKGSIPDRFSAQQFSDYHSELNMSSLELGDSALYFCASSLTGQGTGELFFGEGSRLTVL.

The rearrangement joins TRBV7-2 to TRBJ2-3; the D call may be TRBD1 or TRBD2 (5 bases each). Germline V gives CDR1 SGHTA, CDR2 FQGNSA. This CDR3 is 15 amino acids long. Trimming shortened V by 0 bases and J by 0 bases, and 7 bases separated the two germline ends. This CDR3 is CASSLAWDSTDTQYF. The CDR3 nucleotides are TGTGCCAGCAGCTTAGCGTGGGACAGCACAGATACGCAGTATTTT.

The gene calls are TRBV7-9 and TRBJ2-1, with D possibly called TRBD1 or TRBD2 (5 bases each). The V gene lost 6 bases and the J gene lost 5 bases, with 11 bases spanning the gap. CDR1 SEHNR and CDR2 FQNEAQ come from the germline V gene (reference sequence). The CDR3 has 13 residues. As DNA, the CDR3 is TGTGCCAGCAGTGACAGCGGCGACAATGAGCAGTTCTTC. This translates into CASSDSGDNEQFF.

The CDR3 loop reads CASRALADDRLAGVYNEQFF. The DNA for the CDR3 is TGTGCCAGCAGGGCCCTAGCAGATGACCGACTAGCGGGTGTCTACAATGAGCAGTTCTTC. This rearrangement joins TRBV27 to TRBJ2-1, with 10 bases matching TRBD2. The CDR3 totals 20 residues. The V segment lost 6 bases and the J segment 3 bases; nucleotides outside the gene matches: 20. Looked up from germline, CDR1 is MNHEY and CDR2 is SMNVEV (reference sequence).

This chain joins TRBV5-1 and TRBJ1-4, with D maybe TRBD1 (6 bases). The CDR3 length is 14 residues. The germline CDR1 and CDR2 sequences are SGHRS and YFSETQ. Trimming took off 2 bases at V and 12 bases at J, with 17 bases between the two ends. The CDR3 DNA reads TGCGCCAGCAGCTTACAGGGAGGACCCTCGGAACTGTTTTTT. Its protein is CASSLQGGPSELFF.

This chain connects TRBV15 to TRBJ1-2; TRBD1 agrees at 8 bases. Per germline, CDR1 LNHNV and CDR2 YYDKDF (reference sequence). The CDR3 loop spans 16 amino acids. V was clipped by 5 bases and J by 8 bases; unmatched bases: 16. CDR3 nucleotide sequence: TGTGCCACCAGCGAGCTGAGGTGGGGACAGGAGGGAGGCTACACCTTC. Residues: CATSELRWGQEGGYTF. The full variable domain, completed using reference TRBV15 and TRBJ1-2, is DAMVIQNPRYQVTQFGKPVTLSCSQTLNHNVMYWYQQKSSQAPKLLFHYYDKDFNNEADTPDNFQSRRPNTSFCFLDIRSPGLGDTAMYLCATSELRWGQEGGYTFGSGTRLTVV.

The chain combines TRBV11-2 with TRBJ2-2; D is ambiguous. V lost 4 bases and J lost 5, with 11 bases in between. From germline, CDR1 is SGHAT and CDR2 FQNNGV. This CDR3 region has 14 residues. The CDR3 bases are TGTGCCAGCAGCTCCTACGGATCGACCGGGGAGCTGTTTTTT. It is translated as CASSSYGSTGELFF.